Below, 20 T cell receptor beta chains from the same sample are listed, as sequenced in a study of shared clonotypes between healthy human individuals. Data came from immunoSEQ multiplex PCR; TCRdb stores just in-frame clones and leaves some out. The table lists around 510,000 clones, 95% to 97% of them singletons. Sequencing was carried out using naive CD4+ T cells sorted from blood. The subset denotes: CD45RA+ positively selected. These receptors originate from a woman under 40 in good health.

This chain connects TRBV2 to TRBJ2-5, with 11 bases fitting TRBD2. This CDR3 comprises 14 residues. Germline trimming cut 4 bases from V and 5 bases from J; bases unmatched to any gene: 3. From germline, CDR1 is SNHLY and CDR2 FYNNEI. This chain's CDR3 is CASSVAGGGETQYF. DNA of the CDR3: TGTGCCAGCAGTGTAGCGGGAGGGGGGGAGACCCAGTACTTC.

This clone was recorded only once. CDR3 sequence reads: CATSRGGTSGNYYQETQYF. Written as DNA, the CDR3 is TGTGCCACCAGCAGAGGAGGGACTAGCGGAAACTATTACCAAGAGACCCAGTACTTC. The rearrangement joins TRBV15 to TRBJ2-5, with TRBD2 matching 11 bases. This CDR3 comprises 19 residues. Trimming removed 1 base from V and 0 bases from J; junction bases left unmatched: 10. Germline lookup yields CDR1 LNHNV and CDR2 YYDKDF (reference sequence).

This clone has just a few counts. The same CDR3 also results from other DNA sequences found in this sample. The gene calls are TRBV18 and TRBJ2-7; possible D gene TRBD2, 6 bases. Trimming left V 5 bases short and J 2 bases short, with 7 bases between. This CDR3 region has 12 residues. CDR1 is KGHSH and CDR2 is LQKENI in the germline V gene. CDR3 nucleotides: TGTGCCAGCTCAACGGGAGCCTACGAGCAGTACTTC. Translating gives CASSTGAYEQYF.

Worth noting for this clone: Within the sample, other DNA sequences also encode this same CDR3. The V gene is TRBV28, the J gene TRBJ1-1, with D uncertain. The CDR3 loop spans 13 amino acids. Germline CDR1 reads MDHEN; CDR2 reads SYDVKM. V was shortened by 6 bases and J by 1 base, with 9 bases between the two germline ends. CDR3 region: CASRPGQNTEAFF. CDR3 coding DNA: TGTGCCAGCAGGCCCGGGCAGAACACTGAAGCTTTCTTT.

V is TRBV27 and J is TRBJ2-1; 13 nucleotides align to TRBD2. Germline CDR1 is MNHEY and CDR2 is SMNVEV (reference sequence). V lost 5 bases, J lost 7 bases, and 11 bases stayed unmatched. This CDR3 is built from 17 residues. The CDR3 sequence: CASSTTPLAGGPNEQFF. The CDR3, as DNA: TGTGCCAGCAGTACCACTCCACTAGCGGGAGGGCCTAATGAGCAGTTCTTC.

J is TRBJ2-5 and V is TRBV27; TRBD1 matches at 9 bases. The CDR3 loop spans 14 amino acids. Germline V gene lookup returns CDR1 MNHEY and CDR2 SMNVEV (reference sequence). The trim removed 5 bases at V and 5 bases at J, leaving 6 bases unmatched. The CDR3 loop reads CASSPLTGGETQYF. The CDR3 region has the DNA TGTGCCAGCAGTCCCCTGACAGGGGGTGAGACCCAGTACTTC.

This clone was seen only once. The chain is built from TRBV19 and TRBJ1-5; no clear D. This CDR3 has 12 residues. Germline V gene sequence: CDR1 LNHDA, CDR2 SQIVND (reference sequence). Trimming removed 3 bases at V and 10 bases at J, with 10 bases between. This CDR3 is CASSIPNSPQHF. The CDR3 DNA follows: TGTGCCAGTAGTATCCCGAACTCCCCCCAGCATTTT.

The DNA of the CDR3 is TGTGCCAGCTACGAAGCTAGCGAGAACACCGGGGAGCTGTTTTTT. Translated, it gives CASYEASENTGELFF. V and J are TRBV21-1 and TRBJ2-2; the table's D call, TRBD2, was not checked against the DNA. TRBV21-1 constitutes a pseudogene. This CDR3 spans 15 amino acids.

The chain joins TRBV28 to TRBJ2-7; 11 bases line up with TRBD2. Germline V lookup: CDR1 MDHEN, CDR2 SYDVKM. This CDR3 has 17 amino acids. Trimming cost V 4 bases and J 1 base; bases outside gene matches: 9. The CDR3 region is CASSSSRLAGLSYEQYF. CDR3 in DNA: TGTGCCAGCAGTTCGTCCAGACTAGCGGGGCTTTCCTACGAGCAGTACTTC.

The chain couples TRBV15 to TRBJ2-7, with TRBD2 identical over 9 bases. Germline V CDR1 and CDR2: LNHNV, YYDKDF (reference sequence). Unmatched junction bases numbered 6, after V lost 0 bases and J lost 3 bases. The CDR3 is made up of 16 amino acids. The CDR3 DNA is TGTGCCACCAGCAGAGATTGGCGGGAGGGCCACTACGAGCAGTACTTC. This sequence encodes CATSRDWREGHYEQYF.

This chain joins TRBV18 and TRBJ2-7; TRBD1 aligns across 9 bases. The germline V gene has CDR1 KGHSH and CDR2 LQKENI. J gave up 3 bases and V 2 bases, and 2 bases lay outside the gene matches. CDR3 length equals 14 residues. Written as DNA, the CDR3 is TGTGCCAGCTCACCAAGGGACAGGGTCTACGAGCAGTACTTC. The encoded protein is CASSPRDRVYEQYF.

The V and J genes are TRBV21-1 and TRBJ2-7; whether TRBD1, the table's D call, matches the DNA was not checked. TRBV21-1 is a pseudogene. The CDR3 sequence is 16 residues long. CDR3 in amino acids: CASSKERDRGHHEQYF. The CDR3 DNA follows: TGTGCCAGCAGCAAAGAGCGCGACAGGGGGCACCACGAGCAGTACTTC.

The chain links TRBV2 to TRBJ2-5; D ambiguous. V lost 7 bases, J lost 5 bases, and 11 bases lay in between. Germline CDR1 reads SNHLY; CDR2 reads FYNNEI. This CDR3 contains 12 residues. CDR3 region: CASMTHDETQYF. The CDR3 region has the DNA TGTGCCAGCATGACCCATGATGAGACCCAGTACTTC.

This chain joins TRBV30 and TRBJ1-2, with TRBD1 identical over 7 bases. Losses at the gene ends were 2 bases for V and 5 bases for J; bases not matched to a gene: 8. The length of the CDR3 is 14 residues. CDR1 and CDR2 (germline): GTSNPN, SVGIG (reference sequence). The CDR3 DNA reads as TGTGCCTGGAGTAGTGCGGCAGGGGGATATGGCTACACCTTC. This codes for CAWSSAAGGYGYTF.

Comments on this clone: This specimen includes other DNA sequences encoding the same CDR3. This chain links TRBV19 with TRBJ2-3, with D hard to call. Trimming removed 5 bases from V and 0 bases from J, with 12 bases in between. This CDR3 region has 15 residues. The germline CDR1 and CDR2 sequences are LNHDA and SQIVND (reference sequence). CDR3 residues: CASSPRGPSTDTQYF. DNA for the CDR3: TGTGCCAGTAGTCCCCGTGGGCCTAGCACAGATACGCAGTATTTT.

This clone was observed a single time. V is TRBV27 and J is TRBJ2-5, with D perhaps assigned TRBD1 or TRBD2 (7 bases each). The J call may be faulty, since TRBJ2-7 better matches the DNA end. The CDR3 is made up of 16 amino acids. From germline, CDR1 is MNHEY and CDR2 SMNVEV (reference sequence). CDR3 sequence: CASRDSGLVGGYEQYF. The CDR3 nucleotides are TGTGCCAGCCGGGACAGTGGACTAGTGGGGGGCTACGAGCAGTACTTC.

The chain couples TRBV27 to TRBJ2-7; TRBD2 agrees at 11 bases. The CDR3 has 15 residues. Germline V CDR1 and CDR2: MNHEY, SMNVEV (reference sequence). Unmatched junction bases numbered 10, after V lost 6 bases and J lost 6 bases. The CDR3 nucleotides are TGTGCCAGCAGGGGGGGGACTAGCGGTCGCCGCGAGCAGTACTTC. Translation: CASRGGTSGRREQYF.

As regards this clone: Other DNA variants within this sample encode the same CDR3. This chain joins TRBV10-3 and TRBJ1-5; unclear D gene. The V end was cut by 4 bases, the J end by 4 bases, with 8 bases between. This CDR3 comprises 13 residues. Germline V CDR1 and CDR2: ENHRY, SYGVKD. The CDR3 bases are TGTGCCATCAGTGGGACGGTTAATCAGCCCCAGCATTTT. Translated, it gives CAISGTVNQPQHF.

This rearrangement joins TRBV5-6 to TRBJ1-2, with D unresolved. V was cut by 1 base and J by 9 bases, with 19 bases left in between. Germline CDR1 and CDR2: SGHDT and YYEEEE. This CDR3 is 15 amino acids long. The CDR3 coding sequence is TGTGCCAGCAGCTTGCTCCCCACACCGGCCGCCAGCTACACCTTC. It encodes CASSLLPTPAASYTF.

V usage is TRBV9 and J usage is TRBJ2-5; possibly TRBD2 for D (5 bases). Germline CDR1 reads SGDLS; CDR2 reads YYNGEE. V dropped 3 bases and J dropped 10 bases, with 28 bases sitting between them. The CDR3 extends over 17 amino acids. CDR3 DNA sequence: TGTGCCAGCAGCGGGCCCGGATCCCCTACTAGTTGGAAGGACCAGTACTTC. As protein: CASSGPGSPTSWKDQYF.